The next 15 T cell receptor beta chains were all read from a single sample in a study of blood T cell repertoires in COVID-19. This table comes from immunoSEQ multiplex PCR, and its TCRdb copy is limited to in-frame clones, with some not included. The table includes 310,000 or so clones, approximately 89% detected once. Material for sequencing was peripheral blood. The receptors were gathered from a woman in her twenties or thirties with COVID-19, enrolled during active disease.

In this sample, this clone turned up once. The rearrangement uses TRBV19 and TRBJ2-3; 9 nucleotides match TRBD1. J lost 5 bases, V lost 5 bases, and 11 bases had no gene match. This CDR3 region has 16 residues. CDR1 is LNHDA, CDR2 SQIVND, per germline (reference sequence). The DNA for the CDR3 is TGTGCCAGTAGTCCGGGGCGGGACAGGGCGATAGATACGCAGTATTTT. It is translated as CASSPGRDRAIDTQYF.

J is TRBJ1-1 and V is TRBV28, with TRBD1 identical over 7 bases. From germline, CDR1 is MDHEN and CDR2 SYDVKM. The CDR3 has 12 amino acids. With 6 bases clipped from V and 12 bases from J, the junction kept 10 bases outside the gene matches. CDR3 amino acids: CASSRVQGMTFF. CDR3 sequence (DNA): TGTGCCAGCAGCAGGGTACAGGGGATGACTTTCTTT. Full variable domain (rest looked up from reference TRBV28 and TRBJ1-1): DVKVTQSSRYLVKRTGEKVFLECVQDMDHENMFWYRQDPGLGLRLIYFSYDVKMKEKGDIPEGYSVSREKKERFSLILESASTNQTSMYLCASSRVQGMTFFGQGTRLTVV.

The V and J genes are TRBV27 and TRBJ2-3, with TRBD2 matching over 10 bases. V lost 5 bases and J lost 5; bases outside the gene matches: 4. This CDR3 is built from 14 residues. In germline, CDR1 is MNHEY, CDR2 SMNVEV (reference sequence). CDR3 sequence: CASSISGRGDTQYF. CDR3 nucleotides: TGTGCCAGCAGTATCAGCGGGAGGGGAGATACGCAGTATTTT.

This clone was observed a single time. The chain is built from TRBV7-9 and TRBJ1-1; D is perhaps TRBD1 (6 bases). Germline values: CDR1 SEHNR, CDR2 FQNEAQ (reference sequence). Trimming cost V 0 bases and J 5 bases, with 10 bases left between them. The CDR3 has 14 residues. Here the CDR3 reads CASSLAQGKTEAFF. CDR3 nucleotide sequence: TGTGCCAGCAGCTTAGCTCAGGGGAAAACTGAAGCTTTCTTT. Together with reference TRBV7-9 and TRBJ1-1, the CDR3 gives the full variable domain: DTGVSQNPRHKITKRGQNVTFRCDPISEHNRLYWYRQTLGQGPEFLTYFQNEAQLEKSRLLSDRFSAERPKGSFSTLEIQRTEQGDSAMYLCASSLAQGKTEAFFGQGTRLTVV.

This clone was seen only once. V is TRBV5-1 and J is TRBJ2-7, with TRBD2 matching 8 bases. Germline V gives CDR1 SGHRS, CDR2 YFSETQ. V lost 0 bases, J lost 6 bases, and 8 bases stayed unmatched. The CDR3 is made up of 15 amino acids. CDR3 DNA sequence: TGCGCCAGCAGCTTGGTGGCGGGAGGTCAGGCCGAGCAGTACTTC. It codes for CASSLVAGGQAEQYF. Combining the CDR3 with reference TRBV5-1 and TRBJ2-7 gives the whole variable domain KAGVTQTPRYLIKTRGQQVTLSCSPISGHRSVSWYQQTPGQGLQFLFEYFSETQRNKGNFPGRFSGRQFSNSRSEMNVSTLELGDSALYLCASSLVAGGQAEQYFGPGTRLTVT.

The V and J genes are TRBV29-1 and TRBJ2-3; no firm D call. V lost 3 bases to trimming and J lost 1 base, with 11 bases between them. The germline CDR1 and CDR2 sequences are SQVTM and ANQGSEA. This CDR3 spans 14 amino acids. The CDR3 nucleotides are TGCAGCGTTGATCCCGGGTTCCGCACAGATACGCAGTATTTT. Translation gives CSVDPGFRTDTQYF.

The gene calls are TRBV28 and TRBJ1-2, with 10 positions matching TRBD1. This CDR3 is 15 amino acids long. Germline V CDR1 and CDR2: MDHEN, SYDVKM. The V gene end was trimmed by 5 bases and the J gene end by 2 bases; junction bases not matched to a gene: 5. The CDR3 nucleotides read TGTGCCAGCAGTCTAGGACAGGGGGTAAACTATGGCTACACCTTC. This translates into CASSLGQGVNYGYTF.

CDR3 region: CASSGGSYGYTF. The CDR3 DNA reads as TGTGCCAGCAGTGGCGGCAGCTATGGCTACACCTTC. The V gene is TRBV2, the J gene TRBJ1-2; D not resolved. Trimming removed 4 bases at V and 4 bases at J, with 7 bases between. The CDR3 is made up of 12 amino acids. Looked up from germline, CDR1 is SNHLY and CDR2 is FYNNEI.

V usage is TRBV12-3 or TRBV12-4 and J usage is TRBJ2-7; D is perhaps TRBD1 (6 bases). There are 13 residues in the CDR3. Trimming stripped 3 bases from V and 2 bases from J, with 8 bases between. DNA of the CDR3: TGTGCCAGCAGTTTGGGACAAACCTACGAGCAGTACTTC. This sequence encodes CASSLGQTYEQYF.

V usage is TRBV10-3 and J usage is TRBJ1-1, with a possible D match to TRBD1 (5 bases). Germline values: CDR1 ENHRY, CDR2 SYGVKD. The CDR3 is 11 amino acids. V lost 6 bases and J 4 bases, leaving 6 bases between the germline ends. The CDR3 protein is CAISQGTEAFF. CDR3 sequence (DNA): TGTGCCATCAGCCAGGGCACTGAAGCTTTCTTT.

V usage is TRBV3-1 (or the pseudogene TRBV3-2) and J usage is TRBJ2-1; TRBD2 is a possible D gene (6 bases). The V and J ends lost 2 bases and 2 bases respectively, with 10 bases between them. CDR1 is LGHDT, CDR2 YNNKEL, per germline (reference sequence). CDR3 length: 15 residues. The CDR3, as DNA: TGTGCCAGCAGCCAAAATGCGGGAACCTACAATGAGCAGTTCTTC. Translation gives CASSQNAGTYNEQFF.

A remark on this clone: The germline gene is not matched at one end of the junction; a read error may be the cause. The rearrangement links TRBV15 to TRBJ2-7; 7 positions agree with TRBD2. Germline-derived CDR1 and CDR2 are LNHNV and YYDKDF (reference sequence). The CDR3 covers 15 residues. The CDR3 protein is CATSGEGGGSYEQYF. The CDR3 nucleotides are TGTGCCACCAGCGGAGAGGGCGGGGGATCGTACGAGCAGTACTTC.

The rearrangement joins TRBV3-1 (or the pseudogene TRBV3-2) to TRBJ1-5, with D possibly being TRBD1 (5 bases). Trimming removed 0 bases at V and 6 bases at J, with 12 bases between. CDR1 and CDR2 (germline): LGHDT, YNNKEL (reference sequence). The CDR3 spans 15 residues. The CDR3 coding sequence is TGTGCCAGCAGCCAAGATGTAGGGGCTGGTCAGCCCCAGCATTTT. This sequence encodes CASSQDVGAGQPQHF.

This clone showed up just once. The V call is TRBV5-6, the J call TRBJ1-1; D remains ambiguous. CDR3 length: 18 residues. Trimming removed 0 bases from V and 1 base from J, with 19 bases in between. Germline values: CDR1 SGHDT, CDR2 YYEEEE. The CDR3 DNA reads TGTGCCAGCAGCTTGGTATTGTCTGCCCCGAGGAAGAACACTGAAGCTTTCTTT. Amino acid sequence: CASSLVLSAPRKNTEAFF.

In its sample, this clone was seen a few times. The chain couples TRBV29-1 to TRBJ2-1, with 7 bases matching TRBD2. This CDR3 has 14 amino acids. Germline V gene lookup returns CDR1 SQVTM and CDR2 ANQGSEA. The CDR3 reads CSSPGASGYNEQFF. CDR3 nucleotides: TGCAGTTCCCCTGGGGCTAGCGGATACAATGAGCAGTTCTTC.